Presented here are 25 T cell receptor beta chains from one specimen sequenced in a study of prognosis after radiotherapy for stage I lung cancer. Multiplex PCR, run in two rounds, amplified TCR beta CDR3 from genomic DNA. The first round of PCR was done with primers that matched each TRBV and TRBJ gene. TCRdb reprocessed the multiplex PCR reads via MiXCR and lists one record per CDR3 protein. Here the sample spans over 50,000 distinct CDR3 sequences, roughly 36% being singletons. The sample in question was PBMCs, obtained before or after stereotactic body radiation therapy (not recorded which). These receptors all stem from a donor over 45 with non-small cell lung cancer.

The chain has TRBV7-2 and TRBJ2-3; 8 nucleotides align to TRBD1. V shed 1 base, J shed 7 bases, and the junction held 13 bases outside the gene matches. Germline V gene data show CDR1 as SGHTA and CDR2 as FQGNSA. This CDR3 has 17 residues. The CDR3 region is CASSLDQGAVGSYTQYF. The CDR3, as DNA: TGTGCCAGCAGCTTAGATCAGGGGGCTGTAGGCTCATATACGCAGTATTTT.

The rearrangement joins TRBV24-1 to TRBJ2-1, with 13 bases matching TRBD2. With V trimmed by 3 bases and J by 8 bases, 15 bases remained unmatched. Looked up from germline, CDR1 is KGHDR and CDR2 is SFDVKD. The CDR3 extends over 19 amino acids. CDR3: CATSDSGTSGVYSIDEQFF. Written as DNA, the CDR3 is TGTGCCACCAGTGATAGTGGGACTAGCGGGGTCTACTCGATCGATGAGCAGTTCTTC.

As for this clonotype: A read error may explain this, as a much larger clone is one base away. The chain joins TRBV11-3 to TRBJ2-2; D may be TRBD2 (5 bases). Germline CDR1 reads SGHNT; CDR2 reads YENEEA. Between the trimmed V and J ends, which lost 7 bases and 1 base, there was a span of 13 bases. The CDR3 has 15 residues. CDR3 in DNA: TGTGCCAGCACCCTCAGAGCGGAGAACACCGGGGAGCTGTTTTTT. It is translated as CASTLRAENTGELFF.

This clonotype was detected ten times or more. The chain carries TRBV10-3 and TRBJ2-5, with 7 bases fitting TRBD2. The V gene end was trimmed by 5 bases and the J gene end by 5 bases; junction bases not matched to a gene: 8. The germline CDR1 and CDR2 sequences are ENHRY and SYGVKD. The CDR3 extends over 14 amino acids. CDR3 sequence: CAISRGGSPETQYF. DNA of the CDR3: TGTGCCATCAGTAGAGGCGGGAGCCCTGAGACCCAGTACTTC.

This clonotype showed up many times. CDR3 DNA: TGTGCCAGCAAATTCGGGAGGGCCGCCTACAATGAGCAGTTCTTC. Translating it yields CASKFGRAAYNEQFF. This sequence joins TRBV6-2 or TRBV6-3 and TRBJ2-1, with 8 positions matching TRBD2. The CDR3 covers 15 residues. Germline V gene sequence: CDR1 MNHEY, CDR2 SVGEGT. With V trimmed by 7 bases and J by 2 bases, 7 bases remained unmatched.

This clonotype has at least ten counts. The chain carries TRBV24-1 and TRBJ1-5, with 9 bases identical to TRBD1. This CDR3 spans 14 amino acids. Germline CDR1 reads KGHDR; CDR2 reads SFDVKD. J lost 6 bases, V lost 4 bases, and 3 bases had no gene match. This CDR3 is CATSEGQGLQPQHF. CDR3 DNA sequence: TGTGCCACCAGTGAGGGACAGGGTCTTCAGCCCCAGCATTTT.

With regard to this clonotype: A read error likely explains this, since a far larger clone differs by one base. The V gene is TRBV2, the J gene TRBJ2-3, with D perhaps TRBD2 (6 bases). The V gene lost 9 bases and the J gene lost 6 bases, with 19 bases spanning the gap. The CDR3 covers 14 residues. The germline V gene encodes CDR1 SNHLY and CDR2 FYNNEI. CDR3 coding DNA: TGTGCCAGAAGCCTAGGAGGGTGGAGGGATACGCAGTATTTT. This encodes CARSLGGWRDTQYF.

This clonotype was observed a single time. A far larger clone differs by one base, so this is likely a read error. The chain couples TRBV7-2 to TRBJ2-1; no clear D gene. Trimming left V 4 bases short and J 0 bases short, with 13 bases between. Germline CDR1 reads SGHTA; CDR2 reads FQGNSA. CDR3 size: 16 residues. The CDR3 nucleotides read TGTGCCAGCAGCTCTCACGGCATGGGCTCCTACAATGAGCAGTTCTTC. Its translation: CASSSHGMGSYNEQFF.

The chain has TRBV5-1 and TRBJ1-2, with D uncertain. This CDR3 is 12 amino acids long. Germline V gene data show CDR1 as SGHRS and CDR2 as YFSETQ. V was cut by 5 bases and J by 0 bases, with 5 bases left in between. CDR3 nucleotide sequence: TGCGCCAGCAGAGGTGCTAACTATGGCTACACCTTC. This codes for CASRGANYGYTF.

The J gene is TRBJ1-2, the V gene TRBV30; D perhaps matches TRBD1 (6 bases). The V gene's germline CDR1 is GTSNPN and CDR2 SVGIG (reference sequence). CDR3 length: 12 amino acids. V was clipped by 7 bases and J by 6 bases, with 15 bases between them. The CDR3 here is CASKQGRDGYTF. The CDR3 bases are TGTGCCTCAAAACAGGGACGGGATGGCTACACCTTC.

This clonotype was seen at least ten times. A much bigger clone sits one base away, suggesting this may be a read error. In DNA, the CDR3 is TGTGCCAGCCCCTACACCGGACAGATCGAGCAGTACTTC. Amino acids: CASPYTGQIEQYF. The chain combines TRBV6-1 with TRBJ2-7; D is possibly TRBD1 (6 bases). CDR3 length: 13 amino acids. In germline, CDR1 is MNHNS, CDR2 SASEGT. V dropped 8 bases and J dropped 6 bases, with 17 bases sitting between them.

This clonotype turned up a few times. A far larger clone is one base from this, pointing to a likely read error. The chain has TRBV6-1 and TRBJ1-2, with D perhaps TRBD1 (5 bases). Trimming removed 5 bases at V and 8 bases at J, with 18 bases between. Germline V gene lookup returns CDR1 MNHNS and CDR2 SASEGT. The CDR3 runs to 14 residues. The CDR3 reads CASSSLYRSRGYTF. In nucleotides, the CDR3 is TGTGCCAGCAGTTCCCTGTACAGGAGTAGAGGCTACACCTTC.

This clonotype was counted many times. The rearrangement links TRBV28 to TRBJ2-5; either TRBD1 or TRBD2 may supply D (6 bases each). The CDR3 loop spans 12 amino acids. The germline V gene encodes CDR1 MDHEN and CDR2 SYDVKM. The V end lost 8 bases, the J end lost 9 bases, and 16 bases lay between the germline ends. CDR3 residues: CASRVEGGAQYF. The CDR3 DNA reads as TGTGCCAGCCGCGTTGAGGGGGGAGCCCAGTACTTC.

The rearrangement links TRBV10-3 to TRBJ2-3; weak D call: TRBD2 (5 bases). The CDR3 is made up of 15 amino acids. Germline CDR1 ENHRY, CDR2 SYGVKD. Trimming removed 7 bases at V and 7 bases at J, with 21 bases between. CDR3 sequence reads: CAIKSAGRGAYTQYF. CDR3 sequence (DNA): TGTGCCATCAAGTCTGCGGGCCGGGGAGCATATACGCAGTATTTT.

This clonotype counts as medium-sized. The rearrangement joins TRBV5-1 to TRBJ2-2, with 8 positions matching TRBD2. Germline CDR1 reads SGHRS; CDR2 reads YFSETQ. CDR3 length equals 20 residues. The ends lost 7 bases at V and 0 bases at J; junction bases unmatched: 20. The CDR3: CASPTISGSYHPANTGELFF. In DNA, the CDR3 is TGCGCCAGCCCGACGATAAGCGGGAGCTACCATCCCGCGAACACCGGGGAGCTGTTTTTT. The full variable domain, rest sourced from reference TRBV5-1 and TRBJ2-2, is KAGVTQTPRYLIKTRGQQVTLSCSPISGHRSVSWYQQTPGQGLQFLFEYFSETQRNKGNFPGRFSGRQFSNSRSEMNVSTLELGDSALYLCASPTISGSYHPANTGELFFGEGSRLTVL.

As regards this clonotype: A junction boundary mismatches the germline segment, possibly from a read error. CDR3 protein: CSCYQGSVTGELFF. CDR3 DNA: TGCTCCTGCTATCAGGGGTCCGTCACCGGGGAGCTGTTTTTC. This rearrangement joins TRBV5-1 to TRBJ2-2, with D tentatively TRBD1 (6 bases). In germline, CDR1 is SGHRS, CDR2 YFSETQ. The CDR3 has 14 residues.

The V call is TRBV28, the J call TRBJ2-7; TRBD1 matches at 12 bases. Trimming removed 7 bases from V and 3 bases from J; junction bases left unmatched: 10. CDR3 length: 16 amino acids. Germline loops: CDR1 MDHEN, CDR2 SYDVKM. CDR3 nucleotides: TGTGCCAGCATTGCCGCCGGGACAGGGGGCAACTACGAGCAGTACTTC. Encoded protein: CASIAAGTGGNYEQYF.

This clonotype has at least ten counts. The junction departs from the called germline gene at one end, perhaps through a read error. The CDR3 here is CASSRQGPGAHKRF. The DNA for the CDR3 is TGCGCCAGCAGCCGACAGGGCCCAGGGGCCCATAAGCGTTTC. The chain couples TRBV4-3 to TRBJ1-2; 7 nucleotides line up with TRBD1. Germline-derived CDR1 and CDR2 are LGHNA and YSLEER. The CDR3 length is 14 residues.

V gene TRBV6-2 or TRBV6-3 combines with J gene TRBJ2-7; unclear D gene. Germline-derived CDR1 and CDR2 are MNHEY and SVGEGT. Trimming removed 5 bases at V and 0 bases at J, with 8 bases between. The CDR3 is made up of 13 amino acids. CDR3 amino acids: CASSGMSSYEQYF. The CDR3 DNA reads TGTGCCAGCAGTGGAATGAGCTCCTACGAGCAGTACTTC.

This clonotype has ten or more counts. The chain is built from TRBV11-2 and TRBJ2-1, with 9 bases that match TRBD2. Per the germline V gene, CDR1 is SGHAT and CDR2 is FQNNGV. Trimming took 0 bases from V and 9 from J; bases not matched to a gene: 12. CDR3 size: 17 residues. Here the CDR3 DNA reads TGTGCCAGCAGCTTAGATTACCTAGCGGGACAGCGCGGTGAGCAGTTCTTC. Its translation is CASSLDYLAGQRGEQFF.

This clonotype was picked up many times. The chain is built from TRBV20-1 and TRBJ1-2, with a possible D match to TRBD1 (6 bases). The CDR3 runs to 13 residues. Germline V gene sequence: CDR1 DFQATT, CDR2 SNEGSKA (reference sequence). V lost 6 bases and J lost 4, with 15 bases in between. Here the CDR3 reads CSASEQGRYGYTF. Here the CDR3 DNA reads TGCAGTGCATCTGAACAGGGTCGCTATGGCTACACCTTC.

About this clonotype: At one end, the junction sequence differs from germline, possibly due to a read error. J is TRBJ2-3 and V is TRBV12-3 or TRBV12-4, with D possibly matching TRBD2 (5 bases). The CDR3 length is 15 residues. CDR3 DNA sequence: TGTGCCAGCAGTTTATTCGCACGTAGCGCAGATACTCAGTATTTT. Amino acids: CASSLFARSADTQYF.

This clonotype was picked up one time. The chain recombines TRBV3-1 with TRBJ2-3, with 11 bases lining up with TRBD2. Germline CDR1 reads LGHDT; CDR2 reads YNNKEL (reference sequence). Trimming took 2 bases from V and 5 from J; bases not matched to a gene: 3. CDR3 length equals 15 residues. The DNA of the CDR3 is TGTGCCAGCAGCCAACTAGCGGGAGGTGGAGATACGCAGTATTTT. This translates into CASSQLAGGGDTQYF.

This clonotype was seen at least ten times. The CDR3 protein is CASSLSTGSNQPQHF. CDR3 in DNA: TGTGCCAGCAGCTTATCGACAGGGAGCAATCAGCCCCAGCATTTT. V usage is TRBV12-3 or TRBV12-4 and J usage is TRBJ1-5; 7 bases align to TRBD1. The CDR3 is 15 residues long. With V trimmed by 6 bases and J by 1 base, 6 bases remained unmatched.

This clonotype was counted ten times or more. The DNA of the CDR3 is TGTGCCACCAGTGGGGAGGGAGGCACTGAAGCTTTCTTT. As protein: CATSGEGGTEAFF. The chain has TRBV24-1 and TRBJ1-1; no reliable D call. Germline V gene lookup returns CDR1 KGHDR and CDR2 SFDVKD. V lost 5 bases, J lost 4 bases, and 10 bases lay in between. The CDR3 is made up of 13 amino acids.